This record looks at one TCR beta chain sequence and its context. Repertoires were generated with immunoSEQ multiplex PCR, while TCRdb's copy carries only in-frame clones and drops some. The table lists just over 300,000 clones, over 85% of them singletons. These data come from a study of blood T cell repertoires in COVID-19. The germline V gene encodes CDR1 LGHNA and CDR2 YNFKEQ. Trimming took 4 bases from V and 0 from J, leaving 13 bases between them. The CDR3 has 17 residues. Followed over time, Seattle patients had been enrolled while infection was active. The sequenced sample was peripheral blood. The TCR was taken from a woman aged 25 to 45 with COVID-19, enrolled during active disease. V usage is TRBV4-2 and J usage is TRBJ1-6, with D unclear. Here the CDR3 reads CASSREPWSSYNSPLHF. In nucleotides, the CDR3 is TGTGCCAGCAGCCGAGAACCCTGGAGCTCCTATAATTCACCCCTCCACTTT.